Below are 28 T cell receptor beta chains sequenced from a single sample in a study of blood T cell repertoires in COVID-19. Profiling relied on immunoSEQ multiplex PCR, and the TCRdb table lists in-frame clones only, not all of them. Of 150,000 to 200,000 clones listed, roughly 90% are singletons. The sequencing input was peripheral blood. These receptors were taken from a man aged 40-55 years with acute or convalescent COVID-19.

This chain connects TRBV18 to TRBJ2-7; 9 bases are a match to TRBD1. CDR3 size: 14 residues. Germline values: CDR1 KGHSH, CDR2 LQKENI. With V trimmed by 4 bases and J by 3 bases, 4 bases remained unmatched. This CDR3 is CASSRDRALYEQYF. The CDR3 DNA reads TGTGCCAGCTCACGGGACAGGGCTCTCTACGAGCAGTACTTC.

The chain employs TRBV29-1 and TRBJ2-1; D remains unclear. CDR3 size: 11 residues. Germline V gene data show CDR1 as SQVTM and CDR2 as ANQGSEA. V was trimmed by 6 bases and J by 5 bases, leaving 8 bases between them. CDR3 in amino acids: CSVTHDNEQFF. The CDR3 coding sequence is TGCAGCGTGACACACGACAATGAGCAGTTCTTC.

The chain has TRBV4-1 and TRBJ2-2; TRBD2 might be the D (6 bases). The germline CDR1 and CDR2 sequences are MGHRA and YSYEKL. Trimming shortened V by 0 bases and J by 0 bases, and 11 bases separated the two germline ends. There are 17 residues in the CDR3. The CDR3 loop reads CASSQDYGDSNTGELFF. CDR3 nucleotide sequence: TGCGCCAGCAGCCAAGATTATGGGGACTCGAACACCGGGGAGCTGTTTTTT.

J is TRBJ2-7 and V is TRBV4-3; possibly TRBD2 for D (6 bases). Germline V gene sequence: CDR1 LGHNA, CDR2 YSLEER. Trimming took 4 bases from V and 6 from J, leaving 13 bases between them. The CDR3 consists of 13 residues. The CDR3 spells CASSPRVGGEQYF. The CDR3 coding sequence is TGCGCCAGCAGCCCTAGGGTGGGGGGCGAGCAGTACTTC.

Here the CDR3 DNA reads TGTGCCTGGAGTGTAACTGGGACAGGGACCTTTTCTCGTGGAAACACCATATATTTT. Translating gives CAWSVTGTGTFSRGNTIYF. The chain couples TRBV30 to TRBJ1-3; 9 nucleotides align to TRBD1. CDR1 and CDR2 from the germline V gene are GTSNPN and SVGIG (reference sequence). This CDR3 comprises 19 residues. V gave up 0 bases and J gave up 3 bases; unmatched junction bases: 15.

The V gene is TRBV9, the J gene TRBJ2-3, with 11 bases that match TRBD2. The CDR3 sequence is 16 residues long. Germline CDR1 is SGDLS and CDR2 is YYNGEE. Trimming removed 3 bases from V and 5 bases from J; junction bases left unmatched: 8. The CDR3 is CASSALLAGGGDTQYF. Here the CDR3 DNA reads TGTGCCAGCAGCGCCCTGCTAGCGGGGGGAGGAGATACGCAGTATTTT. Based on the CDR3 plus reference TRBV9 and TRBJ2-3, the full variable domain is DSGVTQTPKHLITATGQRVTLRCSPRSGDLSVYWYQQSLDQGLQFLIQYYNGEERAKGNILERFSAQQFPDLHSELNLSSLELGDSALYFCASSALLAGGGDTQYFGPGTRLTVL.

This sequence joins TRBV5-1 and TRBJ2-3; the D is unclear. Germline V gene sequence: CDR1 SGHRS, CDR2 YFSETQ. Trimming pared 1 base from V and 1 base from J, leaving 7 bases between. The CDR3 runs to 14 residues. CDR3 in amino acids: CASSLNSRTDTQYF. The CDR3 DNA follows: TGCGCCAGCAGCTTGAACAGCCGCACAGATACGCAGTATTTT.

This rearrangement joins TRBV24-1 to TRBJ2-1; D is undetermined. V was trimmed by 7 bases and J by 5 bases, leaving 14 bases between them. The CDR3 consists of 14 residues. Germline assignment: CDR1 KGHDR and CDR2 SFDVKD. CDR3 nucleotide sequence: TGTGCCACCAGCAGACCTCCGGAGAACAATGAGCAGTTCTTC. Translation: CATSRPPENNEQFF.

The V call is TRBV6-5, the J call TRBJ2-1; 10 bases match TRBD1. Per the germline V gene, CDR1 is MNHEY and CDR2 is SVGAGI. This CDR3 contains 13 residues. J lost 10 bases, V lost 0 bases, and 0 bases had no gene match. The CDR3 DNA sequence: TGTGCCAGCAGTTACTCGACAGGGGGCGAGCAGTTCTTC. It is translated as CASSYSTGGEQFF.

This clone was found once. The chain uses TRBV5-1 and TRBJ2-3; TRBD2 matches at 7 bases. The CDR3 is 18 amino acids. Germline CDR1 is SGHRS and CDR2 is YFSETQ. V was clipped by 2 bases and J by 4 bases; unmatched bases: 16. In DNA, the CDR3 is TGCGCCAGCAGCTTTTCAGTTCGAGCGGGGCGGGCGGCAGATACGCAGTATTTT. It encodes CASSFSVRAGRAADTQYF.

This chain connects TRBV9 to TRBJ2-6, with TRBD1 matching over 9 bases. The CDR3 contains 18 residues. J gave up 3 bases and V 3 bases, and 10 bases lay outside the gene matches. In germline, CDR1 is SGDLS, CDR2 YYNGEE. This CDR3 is CASSGYSQGAGGANVLTF. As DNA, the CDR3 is TGTGCCAGCAGCGGGTACTCACAGGGGGCAGGTGGGGCCAACGTCCTGACTTTC.

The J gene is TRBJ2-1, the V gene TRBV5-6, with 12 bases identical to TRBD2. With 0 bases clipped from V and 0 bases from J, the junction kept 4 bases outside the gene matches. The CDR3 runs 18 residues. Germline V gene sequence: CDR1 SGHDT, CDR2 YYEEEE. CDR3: CASSLATSGRSSYNEQFF. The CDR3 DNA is TGTGCCAGCAGCTTGGCGACTAGCGGGAGAAGCTCCTACAATGAGCAGTTCTTC.

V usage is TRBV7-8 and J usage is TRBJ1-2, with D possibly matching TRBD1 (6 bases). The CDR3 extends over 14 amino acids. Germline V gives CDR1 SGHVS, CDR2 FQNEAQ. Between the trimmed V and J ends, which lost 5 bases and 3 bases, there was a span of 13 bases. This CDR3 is CASSPRDKDYGYTF. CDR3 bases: TGTGCCAGCAGCCCCCGGGACAAAGACTATGGCTACACCTTC.

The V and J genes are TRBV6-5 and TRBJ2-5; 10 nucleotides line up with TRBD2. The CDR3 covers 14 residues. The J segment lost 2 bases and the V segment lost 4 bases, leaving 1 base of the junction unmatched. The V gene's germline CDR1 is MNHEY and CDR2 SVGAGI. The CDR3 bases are TGTGCCAGCAGTTCTAGCGGGGGTCAAGAGACCCAGTACTTC. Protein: CASSSSGGQETQYF.

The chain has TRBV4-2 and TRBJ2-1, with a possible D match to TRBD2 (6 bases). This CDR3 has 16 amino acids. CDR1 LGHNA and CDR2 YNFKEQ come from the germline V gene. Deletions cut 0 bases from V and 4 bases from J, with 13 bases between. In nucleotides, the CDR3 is TGTGCCAGCAGCCAAGAGGGGGGTCTCTCTTACAATGAGCAGTTCTTC. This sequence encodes CASSQEGGLSYNEQFF.

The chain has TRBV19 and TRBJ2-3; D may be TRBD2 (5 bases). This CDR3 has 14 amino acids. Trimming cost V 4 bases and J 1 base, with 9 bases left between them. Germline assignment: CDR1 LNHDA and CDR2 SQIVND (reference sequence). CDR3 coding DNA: TGTGCCAGTAGTAACGGGGAACGCACAGATACGCAGTATTTT. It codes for CASSNGERTDTQYF.

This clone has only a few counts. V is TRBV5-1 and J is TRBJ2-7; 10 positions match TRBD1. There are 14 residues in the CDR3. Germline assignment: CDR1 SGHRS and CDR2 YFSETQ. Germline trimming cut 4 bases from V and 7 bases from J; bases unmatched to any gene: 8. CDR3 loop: CASSSRQGALEQYF. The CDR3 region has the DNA TGCGCCAGCAGCAGCCGACAGGGGGCTCTGGAGCAGTACTTC.

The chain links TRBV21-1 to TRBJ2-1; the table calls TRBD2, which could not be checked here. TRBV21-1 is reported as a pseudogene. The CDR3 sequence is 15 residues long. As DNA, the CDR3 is TGTGCCAGCAGCCCCCGCGGCGGGGGCGAAAATGAGCAGTTCTTC. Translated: CASSPRGGGENEQFF.

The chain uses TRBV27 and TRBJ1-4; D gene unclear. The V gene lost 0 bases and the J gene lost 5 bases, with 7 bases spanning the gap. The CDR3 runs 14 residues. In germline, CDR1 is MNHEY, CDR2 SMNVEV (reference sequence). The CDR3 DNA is TGTGCCAGCAGTTTATCACAGCACAATGAAAAACTGTTTTTT. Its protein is CASSLSQHNEKLFF.

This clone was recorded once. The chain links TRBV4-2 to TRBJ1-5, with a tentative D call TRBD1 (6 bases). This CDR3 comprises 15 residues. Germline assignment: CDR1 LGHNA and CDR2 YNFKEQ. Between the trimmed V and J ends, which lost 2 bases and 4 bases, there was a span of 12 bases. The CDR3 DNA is TGTGCCAGCAGCCAAACGACAGGACTTAATCAGCCCCAGCATTTT. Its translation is CASSQTTGLNQPQHF.

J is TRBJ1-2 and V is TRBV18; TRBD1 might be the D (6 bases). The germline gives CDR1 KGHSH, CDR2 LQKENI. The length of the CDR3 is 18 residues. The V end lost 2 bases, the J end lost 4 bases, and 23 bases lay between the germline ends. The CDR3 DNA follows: TGTGCCAGCTCACCAGCGGGGGGCGTAGGACCTCAAAGCTATGGCTACACCTTC. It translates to CASSPAGGVGPQSYGYTF.

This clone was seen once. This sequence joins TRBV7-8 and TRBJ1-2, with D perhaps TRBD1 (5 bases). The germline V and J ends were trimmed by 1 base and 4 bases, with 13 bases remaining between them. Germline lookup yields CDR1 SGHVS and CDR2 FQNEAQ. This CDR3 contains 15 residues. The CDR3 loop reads CASSLGGSSSYGYTF. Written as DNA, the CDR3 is TGTGCCAGCAGCTTAGGGGGCAGCTCGTCCTATGGCTACACCTTC.

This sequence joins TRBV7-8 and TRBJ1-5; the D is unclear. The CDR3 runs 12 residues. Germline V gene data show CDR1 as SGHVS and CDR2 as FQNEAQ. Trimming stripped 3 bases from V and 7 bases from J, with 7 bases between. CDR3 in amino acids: CASSFSGQPQHF. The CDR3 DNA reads TGTGCCAGCAGCTTCTCGGGACAGCCCCAGCATTTT.

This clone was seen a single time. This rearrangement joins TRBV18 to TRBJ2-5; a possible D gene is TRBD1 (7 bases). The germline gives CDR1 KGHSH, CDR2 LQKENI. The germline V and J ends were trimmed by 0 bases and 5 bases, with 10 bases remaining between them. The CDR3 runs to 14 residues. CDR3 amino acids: CASSPPTGRETQYF. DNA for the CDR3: TGTGCCAGCTCACCACCGACAGGGAGGGAGACCCAGTACTTC.

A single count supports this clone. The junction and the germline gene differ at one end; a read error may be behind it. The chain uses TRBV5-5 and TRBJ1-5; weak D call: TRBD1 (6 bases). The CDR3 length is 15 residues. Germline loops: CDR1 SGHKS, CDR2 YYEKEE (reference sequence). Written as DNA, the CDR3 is TGTGCCAGCAGACGGACAGTCGGTTACAATCAGTCCCAGCATTTT. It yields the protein CASRRTVGYNQSQHF. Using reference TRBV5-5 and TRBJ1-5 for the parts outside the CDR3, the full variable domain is DAGVTQSPTHLIKTRGQQVTLRCSPISGHKSVSWYQQVLGQGPQFIFQYYEKEERGRGNFPDRFSARQFPNYSSELNVNALLLGDSALYLCASRRTVGYNQSQHFGDGTRLSIL.

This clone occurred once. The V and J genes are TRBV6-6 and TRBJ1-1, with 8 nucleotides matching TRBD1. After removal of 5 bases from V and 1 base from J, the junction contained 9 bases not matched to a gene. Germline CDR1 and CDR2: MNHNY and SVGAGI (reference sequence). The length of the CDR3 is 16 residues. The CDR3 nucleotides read TGTGCCAGCAGTGCACAGGCGGGACAGGAGAACACTGAAGCTTTCTTT. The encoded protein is CASSAQAGQENTEAFF.

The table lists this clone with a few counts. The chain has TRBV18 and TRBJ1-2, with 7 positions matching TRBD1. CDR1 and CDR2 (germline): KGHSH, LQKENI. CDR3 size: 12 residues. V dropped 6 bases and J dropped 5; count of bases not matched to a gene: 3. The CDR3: CASSLQGYGYTF. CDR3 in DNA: TGTGCCAGCTCCCTACAGGGGTATGGCTACACCTTC.

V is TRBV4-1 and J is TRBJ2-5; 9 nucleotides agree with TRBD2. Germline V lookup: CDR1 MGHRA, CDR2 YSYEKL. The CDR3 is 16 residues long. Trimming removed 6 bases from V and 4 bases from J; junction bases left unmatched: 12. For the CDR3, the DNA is TGCGCCAGCAGTCCCGCGGGGGCGGGGGGGCGAGAGACCCAGTACTTC. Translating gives CASSPAGAGGRETQYF.